A single sample gave rise to the 5 T cell receptor beta chains below, sequenced in a study of a mutant IDH1 vaccine in newly diagnosed glioma (dated by TCRdb to about 2021). The library relied on the immunoSEQ multiplex PCR assay. Drawn from immuneACCESS, this table holds only the in-frame rearrangements with V and J called that TCRdb kept. Clones are partly lost; checked studies trace under half to an unresolved V gene and leave the rest unexplained. Here the sample has approximately 56,000 clones; about 71% occur a single time. The top ten clones comprise roughly 5.6% of the sample. The time point label here, explained by the study, means: week 47, end of study. Each vaccine dose, consisting of 300 ug of a 20-mer mutant IDH1 peptide in Montanide, was administered subcutaneously with topical imiquimod. What these receptors recognize is not known. The source material was PBMCs, sampled from a glioma patient whose treatment included an IDH1 peptide vaccine. The origin of the receptors is a man in his fifties with glioma.

This clone was counted between two and nine times. The chain has TRBV5-6 and TRBJ2-2; D might be TRBD1 or TRBD2, each matching 5 bases. CDR1 is SGHDT and CDR2 is YYEEEE in the germline V gene. The CDR3 loop spans 15 amino acids. V was shortened by 2 bases and J by 4 bases, with 12 bases between the two germline ends. For the CDR3, the DNA is TGTGCCAGCAGCTTTGAGGGGTTGGGCACCGGGGAGCTGTTTTTT. Its translation: CASSFEGLGTGELFF.

The chain joins TRBV30 to TRBJ1-6, with D uncertain. The CDR3 contains 15 residues. V was pared by 3 bases and J by 0 bases, with 9 bases between. The germline gives CDR1 GTSNPN, CDR2 SVGIG (reference sequence). The CDR3 coding sequence is TGTGCCTGGAGGGGTGAGGGCTCCTATAATTCACCCCTCCACTTT. It codes for CAWRGEGSYNSPLHF.

The chain has TRBV12-5 and TRBJ1-1; D is unresolved. Trimming shortened V by 1 base and J by 8 bases, and 8 bases separated the two germline ends. This CDR3 is built from 12 residues. Germline CDR1 reads LGHNT; CDR2 reads FRNRAP. This chain's CDR3 is CASGLDRQEAFF. CDR3 bases: TGTGCTAGTGGTTTGGACCGCCAAGAAGCTTTCTTT.

The chain carries TRBV18 and TRBJ2-3; 13 bases are a match to TRBD2. From germline, CDR1 is KGHSH and CDR2 LQKENI. V shed 3 bases and J 7 bases; nucleotides not matched to a gene: 4. The CDR3 extends over 15 amino acids. DNA for the CDR3: TGTGCCAGCTCACCCAGGACTAGCGGGGGCTATACGCAGTATTTT. It codes for CASSPRTSGGYTQYF.

The chain uses TRBV5-1 and TRBJ2-2; possible D gene TRBD2, 5 bases. Looked up from germline, CDR1 is SGHRS and CDR2 is YFSETQ. CDR3 length equals 14 residues. Trimming shortened V by 6 bases and J by 5 bases, and 14 bases separated the two germline ends. CDR3 in amino acids: CASTYYPGTGELFF. The DNA for the CDR3 is TGCGCCAGCACCTACTACCCGGGGACCGGGGAGCTGTTTTTT.